Described below is a single T cell receptor (beta chain) sequence and its context. Its target is not known. The data originate from a study of T cell repertoires in cytomegalovirus infection. MiXCR, run by TCRdb on the reads, gives a single entry per CDR3 protein. The sample holds about 470,000 distinct CDR3 sequences, about 39% seen once. Trimming pared 6 bases from V and 3 bases from J, leaving 19 bases between. CDR1 and CDR2 from the germline V gene are KGHSH and LQKENI. The CDR3 spans 16 residues. The starting material was cultured PBMCs, obtained from culture after CMV antigen stimulation. The clonotype originates from a human donor in good health (CMV status not recorded). Some clones in this sample may be carry-over from other donors' samples. The rearrangement links TRBV18 to TRBJ2-3, with a weak D call TRBD1 (6 bases). CDR3 sequence: CASSPGGSRRTDTQYF. The CDR3 nucleotides read TGTGCCAGCTCGCCTGGGGGCAGTCGGAGGACAGATACGCAGTATTTT.